Included here is one T cell receptor (beta chain) sequence, with context. Antigen unknown. The source of the sample is a study of shared clonotypes between healthy human individuals. Study-wide background: The composition of the donors was two women and a few men aged 18 to 49.

Study-level findings and limits: Relative to their counterparts shared across all four donors, non-shared clonotypes exhibited diminished generation probabilities.

Method: immunoSEQ multiplex PCR; TCRdb's copy keeps in-frame clones and lacks some. The sample has some 1.5 million clones, 95% to 99% seen once. The germline gives CDR1 SGHTA, CDR2 FQGNSA. This CDR3 contains 14 residues. With 3 bases clipped from V and 9 bases from J, the junction kept 8 bases outside the gene matches. Naive CD4+ cells were CD45RA-selected; the remaining cells were memory. The chain joins TRBV7-2 to TRBJ2-1, with 7 bases fitting TRBD1. This clonotype was obtained from a young man in good health. The sample comprised naive CD4+ T cells sorted from blood. Documented subset: CD45RA+ positively selected. Here the CDR3 DNA reads TGTGCCAGCAGCTTTAGACAGGGTGGTAGTGAGCAGTTCTTC. It translates to CASSFRQGGSEQFF.